This T cell receptor (beta chain) was documented in a study of cytomegalovirus exposure and HLA in healthy donors. Study results and caveats: Researchers reported in a later analysis that common viral pathogens appeared linked to several top clusters. Researchers catalogued 160 or so TCR beta chains as cytomegalovirus-associated. Generally TCR sequences proved uncommon, though certain public TCRs appeared in numerous donors.

CDR3 size: 14 residues. V lost 4 bases and J lost 2, with 10 bases in between. The germline gives CDR1 SGDLS, CDR2 YYNGEE. The PCR contained 60 Vbeta and 13 Jbeta primers. Produced via immunoSEQ multiplex PCR; TCRdb's table is partial and in-frame only. The repertoire consists of about 140,000 clones, with 60% to 80% occurring once and the leading ten covering approximately 1%. Notes on this clone: Its antigen is undetermined.

Sequenced material: PBMCs. This TCR derives from a man aged 18 to 30 in good health and CMV-seronegative. The J gene is TRBJ1-3, the V gene TRBV9; D not resolved. The DNA of the CDR3 is TGTGCCAGCAGCCCATATGTAGCTGGAAACACCATATATTTT. This codes for CASSPYVAGNTIYF.